These 22 T cell receptor beta chains originate from one sample sequenced in a study of T cells in Graves' hyperthyroidism and ophthalmopathy. The investigators amplified TCR beta CDR3 regions from RNA transcripts. The primer set for the first-round RT-PCR of the TCR CDR3 was HTBI. TCRdb analysed the multiplex PCR reads with MiXCR anew, one entry per CDR3 protein. The sample carries more than 600,000 distinct CDR3 sequences, around 15% recorded once. Sequencing was carried out using blood. The receptors shown here come from a young man with Graves' hyperthyroidism.

This clonotype has just a few counts. The chain couples TRBV6-1 to TRBJ2-4, with 7 bases identical to TRBD1. CDR1 MNHNS and CDR2 SASEGT come from the germline V gene. The CDR3 runs to 15 residues. Trimming at V came to 6 bases and at J to 6 bases, leaving 11 bases not matched to a gene. CDR3 loop: CASRELDRAGNIQYF. DNA for the CDR3: TGTGCCAGCAGAGAACTAGACAGGGCTGGAAACATTCAGTACTTC.

The chain employs TRBV18 and TRBJ1-5; no clear D. V lost 6 bases to trimming and J lost 2 bases, with 11 bases between them. This CDR3 region has 14 residues. In germline, CDR1 is KGHSH, CDR2 LQKENI. As DNA, the CDR3 is TGTGCCAGCTCCCCCGAGCGGGGCAATCAGCCCCAGCATTTT. Residues: CASSPERGNQPQHF.

A few counts support this clonotype. V and J are TRBV29-1 and TRBJ1-2, with D hard to call. CDR3 size: 13 residues. The V and J ends lost 7 bases and 2 bases respectively, with 14 bases between them. Germline values: CDR1 SQVTM, CDR2 ANQGSEA. The CDR3 spells CSAPRVGNYGYTF. The DNA of the CDR3 is TGCAGCGCCCCGCGGGTGGGCAACTATGGCTACACCTTC.

This clonotype was seen only a few times. Written as DNA, the CDR3 is TGTGCCAGCAGAGGGACAAGTTTCTACGAGCAGTACTTC. Translating it yields CASRGTSFYEQYF. The chain employs TRBV6-8 and TRBJ2-7; D possibly corresponds to TRBD1 (6 bases). CDR1 and CDR2 (germline): MNHGY, SAAAGT. This CDR3 is built from 13 residues. The V end was cut by 6 bases, the J end by 3 bases, with 12 bases between.

This clonotype was observed a few times. The chain uses TRBV6-2 or TRBV6-3 and TRBJ2-7; D might be TRBD1 or TRBD2, each matching 5 bases. Germline V gene sequence: CDR1 MNHEY, CDR2 SVGEGT. This CDR3 is 16 amino acids long. Trimming took off 6 bases at V and 2 bases at J, with 20 bases between the two ends. The CDR3 is CASRVNPHEGPYEQYF. The CDR3 bases are TGTGCCAGCAGGGTAAACCCTCACGAGGGGCCCTACGAGCAGTACTTC.

This clonotype showed up just a few times. The chain combines TRBV10-3 with TRBJ1-4, with a tentative D call TRBD1 (5 bases). The ends were cut back, 2 bases at V and 2 bases at J, with 9 bases in the middle. In germline, CDR1 is ENHRY, CDR2 SYGVKD. There are 15 residues in the CDR3. In DNA form, the CDR3 reads TGTGCCATCAGTGAGGGGGCCCCCACTAATGAAAAACTGTTTTTT. Its protein product is CAISEGAPTNEKLFF.

This clonotype turned up a few times. This rearrangement joins TRBV4-3 to TRBJ2-1; 8 bases map to TRBD2. CDR1 and CDR2 (germline): LGHNA, YSLEER. V was pared by 4 bases and J by 4 bases, with 12 bases of the junction left unmatched. The CDR3 totals 17 residues. The CDR3 bases are TGCGCCAGCAGCCCAAAAGTTCTAGCGGGCCTTTACAATGAGCAGTTCTTC. Its protein product is CASSPKVLAGLYNEQFF.

This clonotype was counted only a few times. The genes are TRBV5-6 and TRBJ2-3; 14 bases match TRBD2. J gave up 0 bases and V 4 bases, and 7 bases lay outside the gene matches. The CDR3 totals 18 residues. The germline V gene encodes CDR1 SGHDT and CDR2 YYEEEE. The CDR3 protein is CASSAGTSGRTSTDTQYF. The CDR3, as DNA: TGTGCCAGCAGCGCCGGGACTAGCGGGAGAACTAGCACAGATACGCAGTATTTT.

Many counts were recorded for this clonotype. V is TRBV12-3 or TRBV12-4 and J is TRBJ2-2; D is possibly TRBD2 (5 bases). The CDR3 has 15 residues. Trimming removed 1 base from V and 1 base from J, with 7 bases in between. CDR3 bases: TGTGCCAGCAGTTTAGGTGGGAGGAACACCGGGGAGCTGTTTTTT. Protein product: CASSLGGRNTGELFF.

Ten or more counts support this clonotype. The genes are TRBV2 and TRBJ2-7, with 10 bases aligning to TRBD2. Germline CDR1 and CDR2: SNHLY and FYNNEI. The CDR3 covers 13 residues. V trimming: 7 bases; J trimming: 5 bases; junction bases outside the gene matches: 5. This CDR3 reads CASTPGLADEQYF. The CDR3 DNA is TGTGCCAGCACCCCCGGACTAGCGGACGAGCAGTACTTC.

This clonotype has a handful of counts. This chain connects TRBV19 to TRBJ1-1; tentatively, D is TRBD1 (6 bases). The CDR3 loop spans 15 amino acids. Germline assignment: CDR1 LNHDA and CDR2 SQIVND (reference sequence). Trimming took off 5 bases at V and 6 bases at J, with 19 bases between the two ends. The CDR3 reads CASSFRRQAAAEAFF. Written as DNA, the CDR3 is TGTGCCAGTAGTTTCCGAAGACAGGCGGCGGCTGAAGCTTTCTTT.

The chain is built from TRBV13 and TRBJ2-3, with TRBD1 matching over 8 bases. The CDR3 is 16 residues long. V lost 5 bases, J lost 4 bases, and 11 bases stayed unmatched. CDR1 is PRHDT and CDR2 is FYEKMQ in the germline V gene (reference sequence). CDR3 DNA: TGTGCCAGCAGCCCTCTCCCCCCAGGGGGCGCAGATACGCAGTATTTT. Translating gives CASSPLPPGGADTQYF.

The V gene is TRBV2, the J gene TRBJ1-1, with no clear D. Trimming left V 6 bases short and J 4 bases short, with 12 bases between. Germline assignment: CDR1 SNHLY and CDR2 FYNNEI. The CDR3 covers 13 residues. CDR3 sequence (DNA): TGTGCCAGCAGCCTACAGTTAACCACTGAAGCTTTCTTT. Translation gives CASSLQLTTEAFF. Together with reference TRBV2 and TRBJ1-1, the CDR3 gives the full variable domain: EPEVTQTPSHQVTQMGQEVILRCVPISNHLYFYWYRQILGQKVEFLVSFYNNEISEKSEIFDDQFSVERPDGSNFTLKIRSTKLEDSAMYFCASSLQLTTEAFFGQGTRLTVV.

This clonotype was found a few times. This chain joins TRBV7-9 and TRBJ1-2; D unresolved. Germline values: CDR1 SEHNR, CDR2 FQNEAQ (reference sequence). The CDR3 has 14 residues. Between the trimmed V and J ends, which lost 1 base and 6 bases, there was a span of 12 bases. CDR3 sequence reads: CASSLVGELDGYTF. CDR3 sequence (DNA): TGTGCCAGCAGCTTAGTCGGGGAGTTAGATGGCTACACCTTC.

The chain carries TRBV20-1 and TRBJ1-4, with 7 bases aligning to TRBD1. Germline V gene sequence: CDR1 DFQATT, CDR2 SNEGSKA (reference sequence). V dropped 5 bases and J dropped 7; count of bases not matched to a gene: 7. The CDR3 loop spans 13 amino acids. The CDR3 region has the DNA TGCAGTGCTCATGACAGGGTGGGTGAAAAACTGTTTTTT. Protein sequence: CSAHDRVGEKLFF.

This clonotype has just a few counts. The rearrangement links TRBV5-5 to TRBJ2-4; D gene uncertain. V gave up 0 bases and J gave up 5 bases, with 6 bases separating them. Germline CDR1 SGHKS, CDR2 YYEKEE (reference sequence). This CDR3 contains 13 residues. The CDR3 is CASSLERQNIQYF. The CDR3 nucleotides are TGTGCCAGCAGCTTGGAACGGCAAAACATTCAGTACTTC.

This clonotype was seen ten or more times. The rearrangement joins TRBV28 to TRBJ2-1; 14 bases fit TRBD2. V was pared by 6 bases and J by 1 base, with 5 bases of the junction left unmatched. CDR1 is MDHEN, CDR2 SYDVKM, per germline. The CDR3 runs 17 residues. The CDR3 reads CASRGTSGSFSYNEQFF. The CDR3 bases are TGTGCCAGCAGGGGGACTAGCGGGAGTTTTTCCTACAATGAGCAGTTCTTC. The whole variable domain, filled in from reference TRBV28 and TRBJ2-1, reads DVKVTQSSRYLVKRTGEKVFLECVQDMDHENMFWYRQDPGLGLRLIYFSYDVKMKEKGDIPEGYSVSREKKERFSLILESASTNQTSMYLCASRGTSGSFSYNEQFFGPGTRLTVL.

In this sample, this clonotype turned up a few times. The chain links TRBV29-1 to TRBJ2-7; D could derive from TRBD1 or TRBD2 (6 bases each). The length of the CDR3 is 13 residues. Trimming shortened V by 7 bases and J by 6 bases, and 19 bases separated the two germline ends. CDR1 SQVTM and CDR2 ANQGSEA come from the germline V gene. The CDR3: CSAQGGRLGEQYF. For the CDR3, the DNA is TGCAGCGCCCAAGGGGGGCGGCTGGGCGAGCAGTACTTC.

The table lists this clonotype with a few counts. V is TRBV7-2 and J is TRBJ2-2; D may match TRBD1 or TRBD2 (5 bases each). Looked up from germline, CDR1 is SGHTA and CDR2 is FQGNSA. The CDR3 sequence is 17 residues long. Trimming cost V 5 bases and J 3 bases, with 19 bases left between them. The CDR3 region is CASSRRGPGWDTGELFF. CDR3 nucleotide sequence: TGTGCCAGCAGCCGTCGCGGGCCAGGGTGGGACACCGGGGAGCTGTTTTTT.

This clonotype was recorded at least ten times. The CDR3 DNA sequence: TGTGCCAGTAGTATGGTCGGCCAGCCCCAGCATTTT. Translated: CASSMVGQPQHF. V usage is TRBV19 and J usage is TRBJ1-5; no reliable D call. Trimming took 3 bases from V and 7 from J, leaving 7 bases between them. The CDR3 loop spans 12 amino acids. Germline assignment: CDR1 LNHDA and CDR2 SQIVND (reference sequence).

This clonotype has just a few counts. The chain recombines TRBV20-1 with TRBJ2-3; tentative D call: TRBD2 (6 bases). V was cut by 6 bases and J by 2 bases, with 15 bases left in between. This CDR3 region has 14 residues. The V gene's germline CDR1 is DFQATT and CDR2 SNEGSKA (reference sequence). CDR3 sequence reads: CSAEGLPHTDTQYF. CDR3 coding DNA: TGCAGTGCCGAGGGACTGCCGCACACAGATACGCAGTATTTT.

The rearrangement links TRBV10-3 to TRBJ1-6, with 7 nucleotides matching TRBD1. The germline V gene has CDR1 ENHRY and CDR2 SYGVKD. The CDR3 loop spans 14 amino acids. V trimming: 4 bases; J trimming: 10 bases; junction bases outside the gene matches: 7. The chain's CDR3 is CAISVGGTASPLHF. The CDR3 bases are TGTGCCATCAGTGTCGGGGGGACAGCCTCACCCCTCCACTTT.